This record concerns one T cell receptor (beta chain) sequence. Germline loops: CDR1 SNHLY, CDR2 FYNNEI. This CDR3 spans 15 amino acids. The V gene end was trimmed by 7 bases and the J gene end by 1 base; junction bases not matched to a gene: 5. The data are from a study of blood T cell repertoires in COVID-19. In the authors' workflow: Quantification of nucleated cells was approximated via reference gene primer amplification. Some clones are missing from TCRdb's copy, which holds only in-frame ones; the method was immunoSEQ multiplex PCR. For V, J and clone size, that table is used; D and trimming come from the DNA. The sample has hundreds of thousands of clones, roughly 89% seen once. During the 2 weeks before they entered the study, exposed participants had met someone with a PCR-confirmed or clinician-diagnosed COVID-19 case.

The specimen was PBMCs or T cells enriched from blood (not recorded which). The sequence came from a young man who had been exposed to COVID-19. The chain carries TRBV2 and TRBJ2-5; 11 bases map to TRBD2. The CDR3 here is CASTLGTSGQETQYF. CDR3 DNA: TGTGCCAGCACCCTTGGGACTAGCGGCCAAGAGACCCAGTACTTC.